This paragraph reports one TCR beta chain. Its specificity is unknown. Amplification used 60 V beta primers and 13 J beta primers. The repertoire was sequenced with immunoSEQ multiplex PCR; TCRdb's copy has only in-frame clones and lacks some. This sample has roughly 98,000 clones, with 86% found just once. The data were taken from a study of glioma-infiltrating T cells after dendritic cell vaccination. Notes on the study in general: The cohort had few patients with full blood and tumor sets.

The CDR3 has 13 residues. Germline V gene data show CDR1 as MNHEY and CDR2 as SVGAGI. J was trimmed by 5 bases and V by 5 bases; bases with no gene match: 5. Patients had residual fresh-frozen tumor tissue and more than two years of survival data. The origin of this receptor is a human donor with glioblastoma. The rearrangement uses TRBV6-5 and TRBJ1-1; 7 nucleotides match TRBD1. This specimen was blood, taken before dendritic cell vaccination. In DNA, the CDR3 is TGTGCCAGCAGTCAACAGGGGAAAACTGAAGCTTTCTTT. Protein: CASSQQGKTEAFF.